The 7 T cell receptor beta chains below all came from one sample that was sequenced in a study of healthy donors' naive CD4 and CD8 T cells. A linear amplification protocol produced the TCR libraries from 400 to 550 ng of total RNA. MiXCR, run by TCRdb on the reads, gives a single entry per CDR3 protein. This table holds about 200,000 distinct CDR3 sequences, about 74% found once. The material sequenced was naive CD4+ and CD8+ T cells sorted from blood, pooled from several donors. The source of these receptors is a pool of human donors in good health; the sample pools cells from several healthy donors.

CDR3 sequence reads: CSAGRSGQPQHF. The CDR3, as DNA: TGCAGCGCAGGACGTAGTGGTCAGCCCCAGCATTTT. This chain joins TRBV29-1 and TRBJ1-5; no clear D gene. CDR1 SQVTM and CDR2 ANQGSEA come from the germline V gene. V lost 7 bases, J lost 6 bases, and 13 bases lay in between. This CDR3 contains 12 residues.

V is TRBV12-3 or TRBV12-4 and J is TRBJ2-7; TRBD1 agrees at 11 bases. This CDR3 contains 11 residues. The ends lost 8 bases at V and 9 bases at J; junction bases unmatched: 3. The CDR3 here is CASRTGGVQYF. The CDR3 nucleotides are TGTGCCAGCCGGACAGGGGGCGTGCAGTACTTC.

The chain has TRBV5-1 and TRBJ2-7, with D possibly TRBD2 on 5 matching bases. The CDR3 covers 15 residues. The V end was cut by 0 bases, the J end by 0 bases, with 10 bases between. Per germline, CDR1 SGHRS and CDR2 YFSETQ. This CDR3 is CASSLGRLSSYEQYF. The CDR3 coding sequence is TGCGCCAGCAGCTTGGGGAGGCTCAGCTCCTACGAGCAGTACTTC.

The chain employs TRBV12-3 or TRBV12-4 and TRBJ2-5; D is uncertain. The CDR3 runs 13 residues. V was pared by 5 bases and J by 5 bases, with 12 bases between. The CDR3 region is CASSNGVRETQYF. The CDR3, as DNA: TGTGCCAGCAGTAACGGTGTCAGGGAGACCCAGTACTTC.

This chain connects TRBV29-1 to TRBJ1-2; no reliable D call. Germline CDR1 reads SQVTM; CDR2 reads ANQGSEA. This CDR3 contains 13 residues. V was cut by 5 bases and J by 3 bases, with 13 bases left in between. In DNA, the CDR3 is TGCAGCGTTCCCGTACCGGGCTACTATGGCTACACCTTC. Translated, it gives CSVPVPGYYGYTF.

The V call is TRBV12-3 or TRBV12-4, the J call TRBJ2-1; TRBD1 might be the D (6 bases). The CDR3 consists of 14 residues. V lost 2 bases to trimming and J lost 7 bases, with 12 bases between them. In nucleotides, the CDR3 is TGTGCCAGCAGTTTACTCACTACAGGGAATGAGCAGTTCTTC. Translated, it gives CASSLLTTGNEQFF.

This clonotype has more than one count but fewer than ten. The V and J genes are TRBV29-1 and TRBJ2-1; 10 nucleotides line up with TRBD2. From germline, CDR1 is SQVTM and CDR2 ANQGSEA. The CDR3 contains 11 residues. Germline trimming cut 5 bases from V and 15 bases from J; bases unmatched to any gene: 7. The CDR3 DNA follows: TGCAGCGTTCAAGCTAGCGGGAGCCTGTTCTTC. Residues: CSVQASGSLFF.